Following are 5 T cell receptor beta chains from one sample sequenced in a study of cytomegalovirus exposure and HLA in healthy donors. The study ran its PCR with 60 Vbeta and 13 Jbeta primers. The protocol was immunoSEQ multiplex PCR, while the TCRdb copy is restricted to in-frame clones and leaves out a portion. The sample shows roughly 150,000 clones, 65% to 70% of them seen only once. Sequencing was carried out using PBMCs. The origin of the receptors is a man in his thirties or forties in good health and CMV-seropositive.

J is TRBJ2-2 and V is TRBV18, with 7 bases aligning to TRBD2. Germline loops: CDR1 KGHSH, CDR2 LQKENI. This CDR3 has 15 residues. Losses at the gene ends were 4 bases for V and 4 bases for J; bases not matched to a gene: 6. CDR3 loop: CASSRSGGVTGELFF. CDR3 DNA sequence: TGTGCCAGCTCACGATCGGGAGGCGTCACCGGGGAGCTGTTTTTT.

This clone was seen more than once but under ten times. The chain's CDR3 is CASSFYQWQTSYNEQFF. CDR3 bases: TGTGCCAGCAGCTTTTATCAGTGGCAGACATCCTACAATGAGCAGTTCTTC. V gene TRBV5-5 combines with J gene TRBJ2-1, with D hard to call. CDR3 length: 17 amino acids. V lost 2 bases to trimming and J lost 1 base, with 16 bases between them. Germline V gene lookup returns CDR1 SGHKS and CDR2 YYEKEE (reference sequence).

The chain has TRBV28 and TRBJ2-5; D possibly corresponds to TRBD2 (5 bases). CDR1 is MDHEN and CDR2 is SYDVKM in the germline V gene. V lost 6 bases and J lost 5, with 10 bases in between. The CDR3 has 12 residues. DNA of the CDR3: TGTGCCAGCAGACTCACTAGGGAGACCCAGTACTTC. Translating gives CASRLTRETQYF.

This chain joins TRBV10-3 and TRBJ1-1; the D is unclear. Germline CDR1 is ENHRY and CDR2 is SYGVKD. Trimming removed 7 bases from V and 0 bases from J, with 12 bases in between. This CDR3 spans 14 amino acids. The CDR3 sequence is CAITSDGMNTEAFF. The DNA for the CDR3 is TGTGCCATCACCTCCGACGGGATGAACACTGAAGCTTTCTTT.

This chain uses TRBV25-1 with TRBJ1-2; 10 bases line up with TRBD1. The J segment lost 5 bases and the V segment lost 3 bases, leaving 3 bases of the junction unmatched. Germline V lookup: CDR1 MGHDK, CDR2 SYGVNS. This CDR3 is built from 14 residues. The CDR3 spells CASSDMDRGYGYTF. CDR3 DNA sequence: TGTGCCAGCAGTGATATGGACAGGGGGTATGGCTACACCTTC.